What follows are 21 T cell receptor beta chains derived from one specimen sequenced in a study of blood T cells in healthy people across ages. Primed by a sample-barcoded 5' primer and a J-beta primer mix, a second PCR proceeded for about 7 to 11 cycles. MiXCR was run by TCRdb on the 5' RACE reads, yielding one entry per CDR3 protein. The sample has 1 million or so distinct CDR3 sequences; under 30% are singletons. These data also formed part of another study, on T cells of mothers and their children.

Sequencing was done on a sample of blood. These receptor sequences come from a girl between 2 and 10 years old in good health.

This sequence joins TRBV7-8 and TRBJ2-1; 14 bases fit TRBD2. Trimming cost V 5 bases and J 7 bases; bases outside gene matches: 7. The CDR3 covers 16 residues. CDR1 is SGHVS and CDR2 is FQNEAQ in the germline V gene. CDR3 region: CASSQGTSGGVNEQFF. DNA of the CDR3: TGTGCCAGCAGCCAAGGGACTAGCGGGGGAGTTAATGAGCAGTTCTTC.

There are a few counts of this clonotype. The missing conserved phenylalanine or tryptophan at the end of this CDR3 makes a read error likely. The chain recombines TRBV28 with TRBJ2-1; the D is unclear. Judging by the DNA end, TRBJ2-7 fits better; the J call may be wrong. The CDR3 has 12 residues. Germline lookup yields CDR1 MDHEN and CDR2 SYDVKM. This CDR3 reads CASSLGSYEQYL. The CDR3 DNA sequence: TGTGCCAGCAGTTTAGGGTCCTACGAGCAGTACCTC.

This clonotype was seen a few times. The CDR3 DNA reads TGTGCCATCCCCCGGGACAGGGGAGGTTCGGATGGCTACACCTTC. As protein: CAIPRDRGGSDGYTF. The rearrangement uses TRBV10-3 and TRBJ1-2; 10 nucleotides match TRBD1. V was clipped by 8 bases and J by 6 bases; unmatched bases: 12. From germline, CDR1 is ENHRY and CDR2 SYGVKD. CDR3 size: 15 residues.

This clonotype was detected ten times or more. J is TRBJ1-4 and V is TRBV4-2, with TRBD1 matching over 11 bases. The CDR3 spans 16 residues. The trim removed 1 base at V and 8 bases at J, leaving 6 bases unmatched. Germline lookup yields CDR1 LGHNA and CDR2 YNFKEQ. The CDR3 region is CASSQGDRGSSEKLFF. For the CDR3, the DNA is TGTGCCAGCAGCCAAGGGGACAGGGGGAGTTCGGAAAAACTGTTTTTT.

A few counts support this clonotype. This chain uses TRBV15 with TRBJ2-1; no clear D gene. This CDR3 comprises 15 residues. Looked up from germline, CDR1 is LNHNV and CDR2 is YYDKDF (reference sequence). Trimming shortened V by 3 bases and J by 0 bases, and 9 bases separated the two germline ends. CDR3 bases: TGTGCCACCAGCAGTGACGGCCTCTCCTACAATGAGCAGTTCTTC. Translated: CATSSDGLSYNEQFF.

This clonotype was seen a few times. The junction departs from the called germline gene at one end, perhaps through a read error. The chain couples TRBV29-1 to TRBJ2-5; no firm D call. The CDR3 consists of 13 residues. Germline V gene lookup returns CDR1 SQVTM and CDR2 ANQGSEA. CDR3 protein: CSVESGNHETQYF. The CDR3 DNA sequence: TGCAGCGTTGAATCCGGTAACCATGAGACCCAGTACTTC.

This chain joins TRBV29-1 and TRBJ2-3, with 10 bases lining up with TRBD2. The CDR3 has 13 amino acids. The germline V gene encodes CDR1 SQVTM and CDR2 ANQGSEA. V lost 7 bases, J lost 5 bases, and 6 bases stayed unmatched. Here the CDR3 reads CSGLAGAGDTQYF. The CDR3 coding sequence is TGCAGCGGTCTAGCGGGAGCTGGAGATACGCAGTATTTT.

V gene TRBV7-8 combines with J gene TRBJ1-5; unclear D gene. CDR3 length: 12 residues. Germline V gives CDR1 SGHVS, CDR2 FQNEAQ. V was shortened by 3 bases and J by 6 bases, with 6 bases between the two germline ends. In nucleotides, the CDR3 is TGTGCCAGCAGCTTCCTGGGTCAGCCCCAGCATTTT. It translates to CASSFLGQPQHF.

This clonotype was detected a few times. V usage is TRBV12-3 or TRBV12-4 and J usage is TRBJ1-2; 9 bases align to TRBD1. The trim removed 6 bases at V and 0 bases at J, leaving 32 bases unmatched. The CDR3 extends over 24 amino acids. CDR3 sequence reads: CASRPKPERVGYLGQGWANYGYTF. The CDR3 DNA is TGTGCCAGCAGACCTAAGCCGGAGCGGGTGGGGTATCTCGGACAGGGGTGGGCTAACTATGGCTACACCTTC.

In regard to this clonotype: A much more abundant neighbour one base away suggests this may be a read error. V gene TRBV12-3 or TRBV12-4 combines with J gene TRBJ2-1; D remains unclear. The V end was cut by 6 bases, the J end by 1 base, with 10 bases between. The CDR3 consists of 14 residues. The CDR3 spells CASSLGNSYNEQFF. DNA for the CDR3: TGTGCCAGCAGCTTGGGGAATTCCTACAATGAGCAGTTCTTC.

For this clonotype: The junction departs from the called germline gene at one end, perhaps through a read error. This rearrangement joins TRBV7-2 to TRBJ2-6; 8 positions match TRBD1. Per germline, CDR1 SGHTA and CDR2 FQGNSA. The CDR3 consists of 18 residues. The CDR3 loop is CASSVPGTGGTGASVLTF. The CDR3 DNA follows: TGTGCCAGCAGCGTACCCGGCACAGGGGGGACTGGGGCCAGCGTCCTGACTTTC.

The chain combines TRBV21-1 with TRBJ2-5; no DNA check was done on the table's D call, TRBD2. TRBV21-1 is a pseudogene. CDR3 length: 19 residues. CDR3 region: CASSKYNELAFSVQETQYF. In nucleotides, the CDR3 is TGTGCCAGCAGCAAATATAACGAACTAGCGTTTTCCGTTCAAGAGACCCAGTACTTC.

In its sample, this clonotype was seen a few times. This chain connects TRBV10-3 to TRBJ2-7; TRBD2 matches 14 bases. Trimming removed 4 bases from V and 5 bases from J; junction bases left unmatched: 7. The CDR3 has 16 amino acids. The germline V gene has CDR1 ENHRY and CDR2 SYGVKD. The CDR3 DNA is TGTGCCATCAGTGGCCCGACTAGCGGGAGGGAGCACGAGCAGTACTTC. It is translated as CAISGPTSGREHEQYF.

The chain recombines TRBV7-3 with TRBJ2-5, with 9 bases matching TRBD2. The end of the DNA is better explained by TRBJ2-7, so the J call may be wrong. Germline CDR1 and CDR2: SGHTA and FQGTGA. CDR3 length: 15 amino acids. CDR3 in DNA: TGTGCCAGCAGCTTAGCCAGCGGGAGGATCTCCGAGCAGTACTTC. Translated: CASSLASGRISEQYF.

With respect to this clonotype: This CDR3 fails to terminate in the conserved phenylalanine or tryptophan, so it likely reflects a read error. The chain employs TRBV5-1 and TRBJ1-2, with D hard to call. Trimming left V 0 bases short and J 1 base short, with 10 bases between. The CDR3 extends over 15 amino acids. From germline, CDR1 is SGHRS and CDR2 YFSETQ. The CDR3 DNA follows: TGCGCCAGCAGCTTGGACAGATTTTTTAACTATGGCTACACCCTC. Encoded protein: CASSLDRFFNYGYTL.

This clonotype was seen a handful of times. The chain has TRBV7-9 and TRBJ2-7; TRBD1 is a possible D gene (5 bases). In germline, CDR1 is SEHNR, CDR2 FQNEAQ (reference sequence). V was clipped by 4 bases and J by 5 bases, with 12 bases between them. The length of the CDR3 is 13 residues. The CDR3 DNA reads TGTGCCAGCAGCTCCCAGGGTTTCAACGAGCAGTACTTC. This sequence encodes CASSSQGFNEQYF. Full variable domain (outside the CDR3, taken from reference TRBV7-9 and TRBJ2-7): DTGVSQNPRHKITKRGQNVTFRCDPISEHNRLYWYRQTLGQGPEFLTYFQNEAQLEKSRLLSDRFSAERPKGSFSTLEIQRTEQGDSAMYLCASSSQGFNEQYFGPGTRLTVT.

A few counts support this clonotype. The J gene is TRBJ1-1, the V gene TRBV12-3 or TRBV12-4, with D perhaps matching TRBD1 (6 bases). The length of the CDR3 is 15 residues. The V gene lost 2 bases and the J gene lost 11 bases, with 21 bases spanning the gap. The CDR3 protein is CASSLWGGAETDAFF. The CDR3 DNA sequence: TGTGCCAGCAGTTTATGGGGGGGGGCCGAGACCGACGCTTTCTTT.

The V gene is TRBV10-3, the J gene TRBJ2-2, with D unresolved. CDR1 is ENHRY, CDR2 SYGVKD, per germline. V dropped 6 bases and J dropped 5 bases, with 10 bases sitting between them. There are 13 residues in the CDR3. CDR3 sequence (DNA): TGTGCCATCAGAAATCAGGAAACCGGGGAGCTGTTTTTT. Its translation: CAIRNQETGELFF.

This clonotype came up many times. The CDR3 DNA follows: TGTGCCAGCAGTGCCGGGAGCTCCTACAATGAGCAGTTCTTC. The encoded protein is CASSAGSSYNEQFF. The rearrangement joins TRBV9 to TRBJ2-1, with a possible D match to TRBD2 (6 bases). Trimming cost V 5 bases and J 0 bases, with 9 bases left between them. This CDR3 is built from 14 residues. Germline V gene data show CDR1 as SGDLS and CDR2 as YYNGEE.

This sequence joins TRBV20-1 and TRBJ2-1; perhaps TRBD1 as D (5 bases). The DNA end is a closer match to TRBJ2-7, so the J assignment may be wrong. The CDR3 totals 13 residues. CDR1 is DFQATT, CDR2 SNEGSKA, per germline (reference sequence). Here the CDR3 reads CSMTLTAQGEQYF. The CDR3, as DNA: TGCAGTATGACCTTGACAGCCCAGGGCGAGCAGTACTTC.

The chain couples TRBV6-5 to TRBJ1-5; TRBD1 agrees at 7 bases. CDR1 and CDR2 from the germline V gene are MNHEY and SVGAGI. This CDR3 spans 15 amino acids. V gave up 6 bases and J gave up 3 bases; unmatched junction bases: 8. In nucleotides, the CDR3 is TGTGCCAGCAGGGCGGGGACAGTCCTCAATCAGCCCCAGCATTTT. Amino acid sequence: CASRAGTVLNQPQHF.